This TCR beta chain was sequenced in a study of T cells in localized non-small cell lung cancer (TCRdb year 2020). Describing the broader study: The study examined T cell repertoires in under 300 patients with early-stage NSCLC and compared tumors with uninvolved tumor-adjacent lungs. The cohort was made up of around 250 treatment-naive NSCLC patients whose localized lung tumors had been resected. A mean age of roughly 66 years was recorded for the NSCLC patients, of whom 129 were male and some 100 were female.

The immunoSEQ Assay was used to sequence TCR beta CDR3 regions from DNA. As for the original processing: To compute T cell density, TCR beta template counts were normalized to usable DNA, which was estimated by amplifying housekeeping genes. The preseqR package was used to estimate richness by extrapolating to 400,000 templates for PBMC samples and to 120,000 templates for tissue samples. Clonality was defined by subtracting Pielou's evenness from one. Differential abundance testing on productive amino-acid clonotypes, with a minimum total count of 5 and an alpha of 0.1, was used to identify tissue-enriched TCRs. The Jaccard Index and the Morisita Overlap Index were used to quantify repertoire overlap between compartments. GLIPH clustered TCR beta CDR3s with public tetramer-defined viral CDR3s; viral motifs required at least three viral sequences plus V-gene enrichment. TCRdb took this table from immuneACCESS and kept in-frame rearrangements with V and J called. Such tables lack part of the clones; where checked against another copy, unresolved V genes explain under half of the gap, and the rest is unexplained. The V and J calls and clone size were taken over from that table, and D and trimming were inferred from the DNA. Here the sample has about 2,800 clones; around 20% occur a single time. 9.5% to 12% of the sample is in the top ten clones.

The germline V gene encodes CDR1 MNHGY and CDR2 SAAAGT. The CDR3, from cysteine to phenylalanine, totals 15 residues. The read is trimmed to its CDR3 DNA, 45 bases read in frame from base 1. At diagnosis, peripheral blood, uninvolved tumor-adjacent lung and tumor were collected and were preserved as a mix of fresh-frozen and FFPE material. What the study reported, not specific to this receptor: Since the design was exploratory, TCR variables were selected using unadjusted p-values with no false-discovery rate correction. The highest T cell clonality was observed in uninvolved tumor-adjacent lung, where clonality exceeded that of tumor, suggesting that antigenic responses were more focused in uninvolved tumor-adjacent lung. Longer overall survival was associated with higher blood T cell density, whereas shorter survival was associated with higher adjacent-lung clonality. Of the top 100 tumor clones, a median of roughly 53 were detected in paired uninvolved adjacent lung; about 26 were also among that lung's top 100. Multi-region tumor sequencing was not performed, so intratumor heterogeneity could not be excluded.

By how much of the sample it makes up, this clone is medium-sized (0.01 to 0.1%). It lacks a known antigen. A junction boundary mismatches the germline segment, possibly from a read error. The chain links TRBV6-8 with TRBJ2-7, with a tentative D call of TRBD1 or TRBD2, each matching 5 bases. Sequencing was performed on lung tumor tissue, taken before any cancer treatment. The clonotype comes from a female donor aged 60 or older with stage I lung adenocarcinoma. The DNA is as follows: TGTGCCATCAGTTTCCTCCGGGACGGAGCCTACGAGCAGTACTTC. This codes for CAISFLRDGAYEQYF.